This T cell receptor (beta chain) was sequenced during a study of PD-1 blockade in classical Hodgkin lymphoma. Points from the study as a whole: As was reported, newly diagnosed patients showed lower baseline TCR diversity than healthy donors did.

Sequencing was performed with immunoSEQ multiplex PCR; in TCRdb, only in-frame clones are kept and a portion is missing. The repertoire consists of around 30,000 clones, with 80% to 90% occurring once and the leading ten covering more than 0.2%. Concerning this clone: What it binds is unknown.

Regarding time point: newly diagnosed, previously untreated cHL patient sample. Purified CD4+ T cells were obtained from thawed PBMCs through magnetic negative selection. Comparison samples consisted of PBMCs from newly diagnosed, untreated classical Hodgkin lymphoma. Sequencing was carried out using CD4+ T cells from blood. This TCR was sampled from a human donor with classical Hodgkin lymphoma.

CDR3 in amino acids: CASSLVTGGQETQYF. The CDR3 nucleotides are TGTGCCAGCAGCTTGGTAACAGGGGGTCAAGAGACCCAGTACTTC. This chain connects TRBV5-6 to TRBJ2-5; 8 bases map to TRBD1. In germline, CDR1 is SGHDT, CDR2 YYEEEE. V dropped 0 bases and J dropped 2; count of bases not matched to a gene: 3. The CDR3 is 15 amino acids.